This TCR beta chain was retrieved from a study of T cell changes during pregnancy in multiple sclerosis. The CDR3 is made up of 13 amino acids. Germline V lookup: CDR1 SGHDT, CDR2 YYEEEE. Trimming removed 1 base at V and 3 bases at J, with 7 bases between. Data came from immunoSEQ multiplex PCR; TCRdb stores just in-frame clones and leaves some out. This table holds 40,000 to 60,000 clones, 92% found once. This receptor was taken from a female donor with multiple sclerosis, enrolled in a pregnancy study. Specimen: CD4+ T cells from peripheral blood mononuclear cells, collected in the third trimester of pregnancy. The V and J genes are TRBV5-6 and TRBJ1-2; D uncertain. For the CDR3, the DNA is TGTGCCAGCAGCTTGAACAGCTACTATGGCTACACCTTC. Its protein product is CASSLNSYYGYTF.